Listed here is a single TCR beta chain. This record comes from a study of T cell changes during pregnancy in multiple sclerosis. Profiled with immunoSEQ multiplex PCR; TCRdb holds only in-frame clones, not every one. The sample has tens of thousands of clones; just under 95% are singletons. This TCR came from a female donor with multiple sclerosis, enrolled in a pregnancy study. Here the sequenced sample was peripheral blood, taken in the second trimester of pregnancy.

For the CDR3, the DNA is TGTGCCAGCAGCTTAGTACAGGGGTCTTTGGCCGGGGAGCTGTTTTTT. Its protein product is CASSLVQGSLAGELFF. This chain uses TRBV7-2 with TRBJ2-2; 7 nucleotides agree with TRBD1. After removal of 1 base from V and 6 bases from J, the junction contained 8 bases not matched to a gene. The CDR3 totals 16 residues. The germline gives CDR1 SGHTA, CDR2 FQGNSA. Using reference TRBV7-2 and TRBJ2-2 for the parts outside the CDR3, the full variable domain is GAGVSQSPSNKVTEKGKDVELRCDPISGHTALYWYRQSLGQGLEFLIYFQGNSAPDKSGLPSDRFSAERTGGSVSTLTIQRTQQEDSAVYLCASSLVQGSLAGELFFGEGSRLTVL.